The 15 T cell receptor beta chains in this list originate from one sample, sequenced in a study of regulatory T cells in long-lasting Graves disease. Building the TCR beta libraries relied on iRepertoire HTBI primers, and CDR3 regions underwent Arm-PCR. TCRdb independently ran MiXCR on the multiplex PCR reads; one entry per CDR3 protein. The sample contains roughly 560,000 distinct CDR3 sequences, 12% of which appear only once. The time point here: newly diagnosed GD, antithyroid drugs for less than 3 months. The TCR library was made from RNA extracted from PBMCs. This sample also belongs to another study, concerning T cells in Graves' hyperthyroidism and ophthalmopathy.

Specimen: peripheral blood mononuclear cells (PBMCs), collected at new diagnosis, from a patient treated with antithyroid drugs. The receptor set was obtained from a woman in her 30s with Graves disease.

In the case of this clonotype: The junction does not match germline at one end; this may be a read error. The chain combines TRBV12-3 or TRBV12-4 with TRBJ2-2; D possibly matches TRBD1 or TRBD2 (5 bases each). The CDR3 covers 15 residues. The CDR3 DNA sequence: TGTGCCAGCAGTCCCGTCCCCCAGGGCTCCGGGGAGCTGTTTTTC. This translates into CASSPVPQGSGELFF.

This clonotype was found many times. CDR3 sequence: CAKERQGGNEQFF. The CDR3 region has the DNA TGTGCCAAGGAAAGACAGGGAGGCAATGAGCAGTTCTTC. The rearrangement uses TRBV7-9 and TRBJ2-1; D perhaps matches TRBD1 (7 bases). The CDR3 runs 13 residues. Trimming took 10 bases from V and 6 from J, leaving 16 bases between them. The germline V gene has CDR1 SEHNR and CDR2 FQNEAQ (reference sequence).

The chain carries TRBV19 and TRBJ2-3; 8 bases map to TRBD1. This CDR3 contains 14 residues. The germline V gene encodes CDR1 LNHDA and CDR2 SQIVND (reference sequence). V trimming: 4 bases; J trimming: 7 bases; junction bases outside the gene matches: 7. The CDR3 region is CASSSGQGIHTQYF. For the CDR3, the DNA is TGTGCCAGTAGTAGTGGACAGGGAATTCATACGCAGTATTTT.

This clonotype was observed at least ten times. The V and J genes are TRBV27 and TRBJ2-3, with 8 bases aligning to TRBD2. CDR1 is MNHEY, CDR2 SMNVEV, per germline (reference sequence). The CDR3 runs 16 residues. The junction had 8 bases not matched to a gene; V was cut back by 6 bases and J by 0 bases. CDR3 nucleotides: TGTGCCAGCAGCTTCACGAGCGGGGGAAGCACAGATACGCAGTATTTT. Translated: CASSFTSGGSTDTQYF.

This clonotype was seen repeatedly, ten times or more. The genes are TRBV28 and TRBJ1-4; possibly TRBD1 for D (5 bases). CDR1 is MDHEN, CDR2 SYDVKM, per germline. V was clipped by 8 bases and J by 8 bases, with 18 bases between them. The CDR3 extends over 14 amino acids. CDR3 coding DNA: TGTGCCAGCCGACGGGACTTTGGGTTGGAAAAACTGTTTTTT. It yields the protein CASRRDFGLEKLFF. The full variable domain, with the rest looked up from reference TRBV28 and TRBJ1-4, is DVKVTQSSRYLVKRTGEKVFLECVQDMDHENMFWYRQDPGLGLRLIYFSYDVKMKEKGDIPEGYSVSREKKERFSLILESASTNQTSMYLCASRRDFGLEKLFFGSGTQLSVL.

This clonotype showed up just a few times. The chain has TRBV5-1 and TRBJ2-7; 13 bases are shared with TRBD2. Germline V gene lookup returns CDR1 SGHRS and CDR2 YFSETQ. This CDR3 is 16 amino acids long. V trimming: 4 bases; J trimming: 5 bases; junction bases outside the gene matches: 9. CDR3 in amino acids: CASSPGLAGEVNEQYF. In DNA, the CDR3 is TGCGCCAGCAGCCCCGGACTAGCGGGAGAAGTGAACGAGCAGTACTTC.

A few counts support this clonotype. V usage is TRBV6-5 and J usage is TRBJ2-3; D call uncertain. The V end was cut by 2 bases, the J end by 4 bases, with 16 bases between. The germline CDR1 and CDR2 sequences are MNHEY and SVGAGI. This CDR3 is 16 amino acids long. The CDR3 region is CASSYARPTQADTQYF. CDR3 nucleotides: TGTGCCAGCAGTTACGCTAGACCGACCCAGGCAGATACGCAGTATTTT.

The table lists this clonotype with a few counts. The chain combines TRBV3-1 with TRBJ1-2, with 7 bases that match TRBD1. Germline values: CDR1 LGHDT, CDR2 YNNKEL (reference sequence). The CDR3 has 14 residues. Losses at the gene ends were 2 bases for V and 4 bases for J; bases not matched to a gene: 4. CDR3 protein: CASSQQTGIYGYTF. The CDR3 nucleotides read TGTGCCAGCAGCCAACAGACAGGGATCTATGGCTACACCTTC.

This clonotype appeared many times. The chain couples TRBV28 to TRBJ1-2, with D perhaps TRBD1 (5 bases). Germline V lookup: CDR1 MDHEN, CDR2 SYDVKM. Trimming left V 10 bases short and J 12 bases short, with 18 bases between. The length of the CDR3 is 11 residues. The chain's CDR3 is CATGLSPVHTF. In nucleotides, the CDR3 is TGTGCCACAGGGCTTTCGCCTGTCCACACCTTC.

At least ten counts were recorded for this clonotype. The V and J genes are TRBV10-3 and TRBJ2-6; unclear D gene. V lost 0 bases to trimming and J lost 7 bases, with 7 bases between them. CDR1 is ENHRY, CDR2 SYGVKD, per germline. CDR3 length: 14 residues. The chain's CDR3 is CAISESGAANVLTF. DNA for the CDR3: TGTGCCATCAGTGAGTCGGGTGCAGCCAACGTCCTGACTTTC.

This clonotype was seen many times. The V call is TRBV20-1, the J call TRBJ1-1, with D unresolved. Trimming shortened V by 3 bases and J by 0 bases, and 2 bases separated the two germline ends. The CDR3 runs 11 residues. Per germline, CDR1 DFQATT and CDR2 SNEGSKA (reference sequence). CDR3 residues: CSARLNTEAFF. CDR3 sequence (DNA): TGCAGTGCTAGGTTGAACACTGAAGCTTTCTTT.

The table lists this clonotype with many counts. The chain has TRBV7-8 and TRBJ2-2; unclear D gene. CDR3 length: 13 amino acids. The V gene's germline CDR1 is SGHVS and CDR2 FQNEAQ. V was trimmed by 4 bases and J by 4 bases, leaving 7 bases between them. CDR3 residues: CASSSRTTGELFF. CDR3 DNA sequence: TGTGCCAGCAGCTCGAGGACCACCGGGGAGCTGTTTTTT.

The sample holds many counts of this clonotype. The chain employs TRBV7-8 and TRBJ2-1; TRBD2 matches 7 bases. V lost 4 bases and J lost 9; bases outside the gene matches: 3. CDR1 SGHVS and CDR2 FQNEAQ come from the germline V gene. This CDR3 is 12 amino acids long. The CDR3 coding sequence is TGTGCCAGCAGCTGGGCGGGAGTTGAGCAGTTCTTC. This encodes CASSWAGVEQFF.

The chain has TRBV6-1 and TRBJ2-4; 7 nucleotides agree with TRBD1. Unmatched junction bases numbered 8, after V lost 3 bases and J lost 9 bases. The CDR3 is 14 amino acids. The germline V gene has CDR1 MNHNS and CDR2 SASEGT. CDR3: CASSERQGYSIQYF. The CDR3 DNA is TGTGCCAGCAGTGAGAGACAGGGCTATAGCATTCAGTACTTC.

This clonotype was seen ten or more times. V usage is TRBV24-1 and J usage is TRBJ2-3; tentatively, D is TRBD1 (6 bases). CDR1 and CDR2 (germline): KGHDR, SFDVKD. This CDR3 spans 14 amino acids. Trimming stripped 3 bases from V and 3 bases from J, with 9 bases between. CDR3 sequence reads: CATSDPQGTDTQYF. The CDR3 DNA follows: TGTGCCACCAGTGATCCACAGGGTACAGATACGCAGTATTTT.